The 2 T cell receptor beta chains presented below share a single source sample, sequenced in a study of post-analysis software for immune sequencing data (dated by TCRdb to the mid-2010s). Overall study results and their limits: Four or five TRBV segments, including TRBV5-6, TRBV5-1 and TRBV20-1, were significantly more frequent in patients than controls.

Library creation used PCR. The run used an Illumina HiSeq 2500. Unique molecular identifiers were incorporated into TCR beta cDNA libraries to reduce PCR and sequencing biases. TCRdb cleaned the public reads at Q25 with fastp, built clones with MiXCR and kept in-frame beta chains. Rows merge per CDR3 protein into single entries with the most common DNA and genes. The table for this sample lists 650,000 to 850,000 distinct CDR3 sequences; approximately 53% of them were counted only once. Together, the top ten hold about 4.8% of the sample. No antigens are known for them. Sequenced input: blood. All receptors derive from a girl between 5 and 17 years old with multiple sclerosis.

The rearrangement joins TRBV10-3 to TRBJ2-7; 12 nucleotides match TRBD2. The V and J ends lost 3 bases and 2 bases, in that order; junction bases with no gene match: 2. This CDR3 comprises 15 residues. The germline CDR1 and CDR2 sequences are ENHRY and SYGVKD. The CDR3 sequence: CAISDRLAGAYEQYF. Here the CDR3 DNA reads TGTGCCATCAGTGACCGACTAGCGGGAGCCTACGAGCAGTACTTC.

The chain links TRBV20-1 to TRBJ2-7; TRBD2 matches at 10 bases. The J call is doubtful: the DNA matches TRBJ2-1 better. Germline V lookup: CDR1 DFQATT, CDR2 SNEGSKA (reference sequence). The CDR3 loop spans 14 amino acids. CDR3 sequence (DNA): TGCAGTGCTACCGGGACTAGCGTCCGCGTTAGGCAGTTCTTC. The encoded protein is CSATGTSVRVRQFF.